The rows below give T cell receptor beta chains drawn from one sample of a study of blood T cell repertoires in COVID-19. Some clones are missing from TCRdb's copy, which holds only in-frame ones; the method was immunoSEQ multiplex PCR. This table holds approximately 86,000 clones, around four fifths found once. The specimen was peripheral blood. The receptors derive from a man in his forties or fifties with acute or convalescent COVID-19. The CDR3 runs from the conserved cysteine through the conserved F or W. Expanded clones are given a class, and other clones once, few, many or no size at all.

size	V	J	length	CDR3
-	TRBV29-1	TRBJ2-5	12	CSSGGAGETQYF
-	TRBV28	TRBJ2-1	16	CASSSPGREGGREQFF
once	TRBV18	TRBJ2-5	13	CASSPNKKETQYF
once	TRBV28	TRBJ2-6	17	CASGTGVAEPGANVLTF
-	TRBV5-1	TRBJ2-1	17	CASSLPALAGAYNEQFF
-	TRBV19	TRBJ1-1	14	CASSRKTANTEAFF
-	TRBV5-6	TRBJ2-5	16	CASSLVGTGGAETQYF
-	TRBV19	TRBJ1-3	16	CASSTQQGISGNTIYF
-	TRBV9	TRBJ2-2	16	CASSVGGTGGTGELFF
-	TRBV9	TRBJ2-7	16	CASSVGRGIASYEQYF
-	TRBV19	TRBJ1-1	16	CASSHRGWEQNTEAFF
-	TRBV19	TRBJ1-2	14	CASSPLRGFYGYTF
-	TRBV11-1	TRBJ1-6	14	CASSLGQGSSPLHF
-	TRBV14	TRBJ2-1	15	CASSQVGAGGNEQFF
-	TRBV7-2	TRBJ1-6	16	CASSLWGRGHNSPLHF
-	TRBV9	TRBJ2-7	14	CASSVKRTGSEQYF
-	TRBV19	TRBJ2-6	16	CASSIEGQSGANVLTF
-	TRBV11-2	TRBJ2-1	14	CASSLVSGGNEQFF
once	TRBV28	TRBJ2-5	15	CASSFRSAYQETQYF
few	TRBV7-8	TRBJ1-6	14	CASSLQGIDSPLHF
-	TRBV9	TRBJ1-1	16	CASSTRQGSMNTEAFF
-	TRBV18	TRBJ2-7	14	CASSPEGISYEQYF
once	TRBV3-1/TRBV3-2	TRBJ2-7	16	CASSQDAGTGGREQYF
-	TRBV6-2/TRBV6-3	TRBJ1-2	16	CASSYSAVAGGYGYTF
-	TRBV7-3	TRBJ2-6	16	CASSSDSNSGANVLTF
-	TRBV25-1	TRBJ2-7	12	CASSPSGYEQYF
-	TRBV5-1	TRBJ2-5	14	CASSYLGGRETQYF
-	TRBV7-2	TRBJ1-2	16	CASSLEYGSPNYGYTF
-	TRBV6-5	TRBJ2-7	14	CASRTDYLNYEQYF
once	TRBV29-1	TRBJ1-5	14	CSAWTGSYNQPQHF
-	TRBV27	TRBJ1-1	16	CASTTLRGPVGTEAFF
-	TRBV7-3	TRBJ2-3	15	CASSSSGSSADTQYF
-	TRBV3-1/TRBV3-2	TRBJ1-6	15	CASSPTTGLSSPLHF
-	TRBV19	TRBJ2-5	15	CASRRTSGGPETQYF
-	TRBV7-2	TRBJ2-1	15	CASSAKAGGNNEQFF
-	TRBV7-9	TRBJ2-7	13	CASSRQGVGEQYF
-	TRBV24-1	TRBJ2-3	15	CATGPGQGASDTQYF
once	TRBV6-2/TRBV6-3	TRBJ1-4	16	CASSYPNGTPNEKLFF
-	TRBV6-6	TRBJ2-1	12	CASSPRGDEQFF
-	TRBV6-5	TRBJ1-6	14	CAGGQSSYNSPLHF
-	TRBV21-1	TRBJ2-6	13	CASTRSGANVLTF
-	TRBV19	TRBJ1-2	15	CASSAGTGGHYGYTF
few	TRBV7-2	TRBJ2-2	16	CASSKRAGQGAGELFF
-	TRBV27	TRBJ1-5	15	CASSSLRDRGKPQHF
-	TRBV4-2	TRBJ1-5	13	CASSQVSDQPQHF
-	TRBV27	TRBJ2-7	15	CASSPRRQGGYEQYF
-	TRBV6-5	TRBJ2-5	15	CASTGVPLETGTQYF
-	TRBV3-1/TRBV3-2	TRBJ2-7	15	CASSPPGGQGGEQYF
-	TRBV19	TRBJ2-3	16	CASSTGLAGPTDTQYF
-	TRBV5-1	TRBJ2-5	13	CASSWGLKETQYF
-	TRBV28	TRBJ1-1	12	CATLGQGRGAFF
-	TRBV5-4	TRBJ1-6	15	CASSLPGQGNSPLHF
once	TRBV5-5	TRBJ1-5	14	CASSTTDRAQPQHF
-	TRBV29-1	TRBJ2-1	13	CSVENGGHNEQFF